This section outlines one T cell receptor (beta chain) sequence together with its context. The antigen is undetermined. As previously described, bulk TCR libraries were made using listed TCR primers. From the PCR reads, TCRdb called clonotypes with MiXCR, one entry per CDR3 protein. The sample has nearly 650,000 distinct CDR3 sequences; about 25% are singletons. Naive CD8 T cells were sorted, and the gate applied was CD8+CD4-CCR7+CD45RA+. The CDR3 has 15 residues. CDR1 and CDR2 from the germline V gene are SGDLS and YYNGEE. Trimming stripped 0 bases from V and 0 bases from J, with 10 bases between. The sample is drawn from a study of molecular identifiers for immune sequencing clone quantification. General observations from the study: Clones exceeding 20 RNA copies carried over 98% of effector molecules but under 1% of naive-cell molecules.

This chain links TRBV9 with TRBJ2-7; possibly TRBD1 for D (5 bases). The sequenced material came from naive CD8+ T cells from blood, with Jurkat cell RNA spiked in. Subset specified: FACS-sorted CD8+CD4-CCR7+CD45RA+ naive T cells. The receptor comes from a human donor in good health. Some libraries in this study had Jurkat cell RNA spiked in. The CDR3 loop is CASSVDSGHSYEQYF. In nucleotides, the CDR3 is TGTGCCAGCAGCGTAGATTCAGGACACTCCTACGAGCAGTACTTC. The complete variable domain, with remaining parts taken from reference TRBV9 and TRBJ2-7, reads DSGVTQTPKHLITATGQRVTLRCSPRSGDLSVYWYQQSLDQGLQFLIQYYNGEERAKGNILERFSAQQFPDLHSELNLSSLELGDSALYFCASSVDSGHSYEQYFGPGTRLTVT.